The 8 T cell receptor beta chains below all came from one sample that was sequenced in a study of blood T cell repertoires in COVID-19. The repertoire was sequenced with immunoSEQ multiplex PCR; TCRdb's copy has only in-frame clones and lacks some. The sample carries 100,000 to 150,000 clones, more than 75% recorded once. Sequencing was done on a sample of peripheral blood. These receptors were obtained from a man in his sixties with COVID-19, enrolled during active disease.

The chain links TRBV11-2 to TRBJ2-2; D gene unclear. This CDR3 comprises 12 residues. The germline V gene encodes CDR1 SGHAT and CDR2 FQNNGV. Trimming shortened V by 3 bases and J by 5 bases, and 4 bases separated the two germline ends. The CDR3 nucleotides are TGTGCCAGCAGCTTCGTTACCGGGGAGCTGTTTTTT. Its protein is CASSFVTGELFF.

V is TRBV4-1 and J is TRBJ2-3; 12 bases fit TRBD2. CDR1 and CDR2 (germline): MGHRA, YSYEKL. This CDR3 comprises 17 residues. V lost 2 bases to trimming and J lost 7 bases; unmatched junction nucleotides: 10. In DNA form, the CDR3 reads TGCGCCAGCAGCCAACTAGCGGGAGGGCCCTTCGTGCATACGCAGTATTTT. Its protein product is CASSQLAGGPFVHTQYF.

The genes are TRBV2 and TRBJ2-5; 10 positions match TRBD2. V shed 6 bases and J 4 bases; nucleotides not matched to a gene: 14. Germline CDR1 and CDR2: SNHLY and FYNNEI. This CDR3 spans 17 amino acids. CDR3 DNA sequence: TGTGCCAGCAGCGCTGGACTAGCGGCAATAATAGGAGAGACCCAGTACTTC. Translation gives CASSAGLAAIIGETQYF.

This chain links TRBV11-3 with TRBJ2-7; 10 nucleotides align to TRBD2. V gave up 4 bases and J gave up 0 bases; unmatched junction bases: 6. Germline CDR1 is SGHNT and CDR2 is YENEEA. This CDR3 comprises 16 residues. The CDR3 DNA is TGTGCCAGCAGCTCGTGGACTAGCGGTAGCTCCTACGAGCAGTACTTC. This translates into CASSSWTSGSSYEQYF.

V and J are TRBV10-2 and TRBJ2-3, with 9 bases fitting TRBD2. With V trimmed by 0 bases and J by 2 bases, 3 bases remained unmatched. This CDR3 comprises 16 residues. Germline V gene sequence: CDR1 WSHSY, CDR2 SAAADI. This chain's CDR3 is CASSESLAGFTDTQYF. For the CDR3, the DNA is TGCGCCAGCAGTGAGTCACTAGCGGGTTTCACAGATACGCAGTATTTT.

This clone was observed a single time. The CDR3 loop reads CASSSDGTGITPLHF. The CDR3 DNA is TGTGCCAGCAGCTCCGACGGGACAGGGATAACACCCCTCCACTTT. The V and J genes are TRBV11-2 and TRBJ1-6, with 9 bases aligning to TRBD1. This CDR3 has 15 amino acids. The V gene's germline CDR1 is SGHAT and CDR2 FQNNGV. After removal of 4 bases from V and 11 bases from J, the junction contained 9 bases not matched to a gene.

CDR3 DNA: TGTGCCAGTGGAACTAGCGGGGAGATCCACGAGCAGTACTTC. Protein: CASGTSGEIHEQYF. The J gene is TRBJ2-7, the V gene TRBV19; the match to TRBD2 covers 10 bases. The length of the CDR3 is 14 residues. V was pared by 8 bases and J by 5 bases, with 9 bases of the junction left unmatched. The germline V gene encodes CDR1 LNHDA and CDR2 SQIVND (reference sequence).

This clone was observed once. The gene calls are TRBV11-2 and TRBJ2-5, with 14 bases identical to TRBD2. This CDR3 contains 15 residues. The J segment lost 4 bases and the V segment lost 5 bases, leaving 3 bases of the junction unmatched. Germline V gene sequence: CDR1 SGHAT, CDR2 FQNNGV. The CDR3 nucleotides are TGTGCCAGCAGCCTCGGACTAGCGGGAGGAGAGACCCAGTACTTC. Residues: CASSLGLAGGETQYF. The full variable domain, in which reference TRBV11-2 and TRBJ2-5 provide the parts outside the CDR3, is EAGVAQSPRYKIIEKRQSVAFWCNPISGHATLYWYQQILGQGPKLLIQFQNNGVVDDSQLPKDRFSAERLKGVDSTLKIQPAKLEDSAVYLCASSLGLAGGETQYFGPGTRLLVL.